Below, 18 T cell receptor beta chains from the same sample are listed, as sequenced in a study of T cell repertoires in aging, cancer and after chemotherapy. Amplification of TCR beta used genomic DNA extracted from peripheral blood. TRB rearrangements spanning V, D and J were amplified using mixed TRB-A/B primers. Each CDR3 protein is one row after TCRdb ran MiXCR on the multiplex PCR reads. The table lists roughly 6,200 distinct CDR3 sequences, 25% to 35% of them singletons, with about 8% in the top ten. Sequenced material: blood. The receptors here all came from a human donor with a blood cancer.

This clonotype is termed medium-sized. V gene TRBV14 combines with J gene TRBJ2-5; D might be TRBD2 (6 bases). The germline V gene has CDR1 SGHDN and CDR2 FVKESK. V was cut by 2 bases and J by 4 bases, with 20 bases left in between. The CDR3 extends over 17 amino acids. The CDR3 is CASSQSELAPHRETQYF. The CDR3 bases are TGTGCCAGCAGCCAATCGGAACTAGCCCCCCATAGAGAGACCCAGTACTTC.

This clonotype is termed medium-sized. This chain's CDR3 is CASSPGGADQDTQYF. The DNA for the CDR3 is TGTGCCAGCAGCCCCGGCGGGGCCGATCAGGATACGCAGTATTTT. The rearrangement links TRBV5-4 to TRBJ2-3; tentatively, D is TRBD2 (6 bases). The CDR3 totals 15 residues. The germline V gene has CDR1 SGHNT and CDR2 YYREEE (reference sequence). V lost 4 bases and J 6 bases, leaving 18 bases between the germline ends. The variable domain in full, with the rest retrieved from reference TRBV5-4 and TRBJ2-3, is ETGVTQSPTHLIKTRGQQVTLRCSSQSGHNTVSWYQQALGQGPQFIFQYYREEENGRGNFPPRFSGLQFPNYSSELNVNALELDDSALYLCASSPGGADQDTQYFGPGTRLTVL.

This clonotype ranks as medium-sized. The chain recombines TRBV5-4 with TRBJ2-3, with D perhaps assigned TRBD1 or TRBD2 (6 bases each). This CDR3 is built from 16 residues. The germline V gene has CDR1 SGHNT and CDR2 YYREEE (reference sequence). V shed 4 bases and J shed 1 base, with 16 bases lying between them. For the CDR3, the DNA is TGTGCCAGCAGCCTCCTATTGGGGGGCGGCACAGATACGCAGTATTTT. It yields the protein CASSLLLGGGTDTQYF.

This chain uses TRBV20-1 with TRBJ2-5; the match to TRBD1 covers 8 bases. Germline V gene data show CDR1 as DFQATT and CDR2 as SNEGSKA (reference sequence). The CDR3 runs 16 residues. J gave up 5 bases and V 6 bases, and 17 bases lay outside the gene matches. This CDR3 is CSAIGQGTPLRETQYF. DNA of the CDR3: TGCAGTGCCATTGGACAGGGTACACCACTGCGGGAGACCCAGTACTTC.

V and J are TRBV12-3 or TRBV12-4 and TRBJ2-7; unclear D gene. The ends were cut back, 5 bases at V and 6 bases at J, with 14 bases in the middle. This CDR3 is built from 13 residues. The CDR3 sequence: CASSLRQSVEQYF. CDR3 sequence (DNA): TGTGCCAGCAGTCTCCGCCAGTCGGTCGAGCAGTACTTC.

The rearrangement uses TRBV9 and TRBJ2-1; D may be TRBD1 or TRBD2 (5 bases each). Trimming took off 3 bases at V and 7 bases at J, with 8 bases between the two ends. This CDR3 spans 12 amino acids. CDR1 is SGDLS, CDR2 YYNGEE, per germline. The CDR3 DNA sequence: TGTGCCAGCAGCGGAGAGGGGAATGAGCAGTTCTTC. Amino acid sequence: CASSGEGNEQFF.

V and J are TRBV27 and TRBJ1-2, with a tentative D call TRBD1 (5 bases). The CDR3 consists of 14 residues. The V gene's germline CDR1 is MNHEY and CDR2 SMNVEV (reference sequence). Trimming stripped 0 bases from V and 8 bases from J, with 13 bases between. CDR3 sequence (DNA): TGTGCCAGCAGTTTATCCGGGACCGCGTGGGGCTACACCTTC. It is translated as CASSLSGTAWGYTF.

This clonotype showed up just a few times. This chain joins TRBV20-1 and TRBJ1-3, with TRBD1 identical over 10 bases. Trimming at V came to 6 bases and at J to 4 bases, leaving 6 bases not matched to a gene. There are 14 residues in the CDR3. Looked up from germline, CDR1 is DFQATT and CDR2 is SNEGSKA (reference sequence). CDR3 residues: CSAPGQGEGNTIYF. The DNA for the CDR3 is TGCAGTGCACCTGGACAGGGGGAAGGAAACACCATATATTTT.

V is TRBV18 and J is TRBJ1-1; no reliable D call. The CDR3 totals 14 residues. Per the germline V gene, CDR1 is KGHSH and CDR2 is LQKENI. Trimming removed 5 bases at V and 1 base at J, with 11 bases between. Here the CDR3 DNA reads TGTGCCAGCTCAGAGTCCACTGCGAACACTGAAGCTTTCTTT. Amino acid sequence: CASSESTANTEAFF.

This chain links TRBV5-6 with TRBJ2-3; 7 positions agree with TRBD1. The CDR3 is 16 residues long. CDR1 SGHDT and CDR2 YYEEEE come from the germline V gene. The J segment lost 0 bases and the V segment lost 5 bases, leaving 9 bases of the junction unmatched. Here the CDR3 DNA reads TGTGCCAGCAGTCCTCAGGGGGTTACTAGCACAGATACGCAGTATTTT. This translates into CASSPQGVTSTDTQYF.

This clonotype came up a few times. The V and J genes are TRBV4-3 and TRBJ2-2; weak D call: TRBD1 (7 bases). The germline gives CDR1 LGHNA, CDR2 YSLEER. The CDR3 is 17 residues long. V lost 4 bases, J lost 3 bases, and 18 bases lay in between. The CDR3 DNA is TGCGCCAGCAGCCCCAGGGGGGAAGCGGTCCACACCGGGGAGCTGTTTTTT. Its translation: CASSPRGEAVHTGELFF.

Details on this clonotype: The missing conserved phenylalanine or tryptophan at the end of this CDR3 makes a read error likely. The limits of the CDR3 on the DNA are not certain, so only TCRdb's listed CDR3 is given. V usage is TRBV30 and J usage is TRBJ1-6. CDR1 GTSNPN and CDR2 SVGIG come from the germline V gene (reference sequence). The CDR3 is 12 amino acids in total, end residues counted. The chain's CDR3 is CAWRRTQAPLNL.

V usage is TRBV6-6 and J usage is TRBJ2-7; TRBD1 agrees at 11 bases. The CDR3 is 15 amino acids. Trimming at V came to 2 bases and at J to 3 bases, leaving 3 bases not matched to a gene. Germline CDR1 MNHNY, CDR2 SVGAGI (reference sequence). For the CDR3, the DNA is TGTGCCAGCAGTTACGGCGGGACAGGGGGCTACGAGCAGTACTTC. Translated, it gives CASSYGGTGGYEQYF.

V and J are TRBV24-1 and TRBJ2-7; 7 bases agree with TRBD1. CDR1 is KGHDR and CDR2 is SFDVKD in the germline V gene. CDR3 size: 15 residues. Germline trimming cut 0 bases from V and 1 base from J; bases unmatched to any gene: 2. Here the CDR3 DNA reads TGTGCCACCAGTGATTTGTCGGGACAGTCCTACGAGCAGTACTTC. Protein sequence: CATSDLSGQSYEQYF.

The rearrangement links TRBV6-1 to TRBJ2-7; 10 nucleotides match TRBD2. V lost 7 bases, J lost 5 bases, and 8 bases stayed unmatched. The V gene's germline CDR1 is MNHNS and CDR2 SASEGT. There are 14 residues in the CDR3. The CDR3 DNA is TGTGCCAGCATCCAGCTAGCGGGAGTCGACGAGCAGTACTTC. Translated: CASIQLAGVDEQYF.

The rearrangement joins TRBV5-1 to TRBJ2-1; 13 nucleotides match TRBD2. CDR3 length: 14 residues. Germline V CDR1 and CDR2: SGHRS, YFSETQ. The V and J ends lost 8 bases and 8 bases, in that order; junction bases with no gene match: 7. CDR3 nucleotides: TGCGCCAGTGCACGGACTAGCGGGAGCTATGAGCAGTTCTTC. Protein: CASARTSGSYEQFF.

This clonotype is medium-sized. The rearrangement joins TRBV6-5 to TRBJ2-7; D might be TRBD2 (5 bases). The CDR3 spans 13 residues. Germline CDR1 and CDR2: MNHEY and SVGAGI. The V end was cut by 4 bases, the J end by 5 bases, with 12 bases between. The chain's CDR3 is CASSWSAGHEQYF. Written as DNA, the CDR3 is TGTGCCAGCAGTTGGTCGGCGGGCCACGAGCAGTACTTC.

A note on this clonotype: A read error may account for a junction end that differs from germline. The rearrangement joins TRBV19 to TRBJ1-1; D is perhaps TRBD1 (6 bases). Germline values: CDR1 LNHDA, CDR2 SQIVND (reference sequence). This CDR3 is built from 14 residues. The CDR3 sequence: CASSIDPGVTEGFF. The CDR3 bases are TGTGCCAGTAGTATAGATCCAGGGGTGACTGAAGGTTTCTTT.